This T cell receptor (beta chain) was sequenced for a study of OX40 agonist ivuxolimab in advanced cancers. Whole-study context: An agonistic anti-OX40 (CD134) antibody, ivuxolimab, was used to treat the patients. While on treatment, patients had intravenous ivuxolimab at 0.01 to 10 mg/kg every 2 weeks. Age averaged about 62 years (range about 20 to 80), and just over 80% were male. Findings of the study overall: Circulating CD4+ and CD8+ T cells showed clonal expansion by week 6 at 0.1 to 3.0 mg/kg.

Generated by immunoSEQ multiplex PCR, the TCRdb table keeps only in-frame clones and is missing some. The profile covers around 67,000 clones, with 75% to 90% appearing a single time and approximately 1.2% taken by the ten largest. CDR1 is ENHRY, CDR2 SYGVKD, per germline. V lost 7 bases to trimming and J lost 0 bases; unmatched junction nucleotides: 3. The CDR3 has 15 residues. A word on this clone: Antigen unknown.

The chain uses TRBV10-3 and TRBJ2-3; 11 nucleotides line up with TRBD2. The material was CD4+ or CD8+ T cells sorted from blood, obtained in a trial of the OX40 agonist ivuxolimab. The origin of this receptor is an adult with an advanced solid tumor such as melanoma, head and neck, liver or kidney cancer. CDR3 sequence (DNA): TGTGCCATCAAGGCTAGCGGGGGGAGCACAGATACGCAGTATTTT. This translates into CAIKASGGSTDTQYF.